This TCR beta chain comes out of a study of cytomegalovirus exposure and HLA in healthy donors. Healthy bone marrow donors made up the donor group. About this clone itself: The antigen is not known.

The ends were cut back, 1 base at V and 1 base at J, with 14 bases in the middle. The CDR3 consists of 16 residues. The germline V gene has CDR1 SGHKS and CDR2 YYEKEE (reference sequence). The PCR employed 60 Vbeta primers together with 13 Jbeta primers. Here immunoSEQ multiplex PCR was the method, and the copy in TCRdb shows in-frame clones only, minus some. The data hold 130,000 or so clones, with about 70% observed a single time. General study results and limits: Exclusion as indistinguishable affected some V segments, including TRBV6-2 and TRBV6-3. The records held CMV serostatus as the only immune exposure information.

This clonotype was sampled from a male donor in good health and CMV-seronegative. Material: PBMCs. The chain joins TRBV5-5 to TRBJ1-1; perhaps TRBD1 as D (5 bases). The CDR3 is CASSLWYRGTNTEAFF. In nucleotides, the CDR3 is TGTGCCAGCAGCTTGTGGTACCGGGGGACGAACACTGAAGCTTTCTTT.